A selection of T cell receptor beta chains follows, all from one sample in a study of OX40 agonist ivuxolimab in advanced cancers. Profiling relied on immunoSEQ multiplex PCR, and the TCRdb table lists in-frame clones only, not all of them. Among some 37,000 clones listed, roughly 80% were seen once. The sample consisted of CD4+ or CD8+ T cells sorted from blood, taken in a trial of the OX40 agonist ivuxolimab. Receptor source: an adult with an advanced solid tumor such as melanoma, head and neck, liver or kidney cancer. Each CDR3 is given with its conserved first and last residue. A D gene is named only where the DNA matches it firmly. Some rows have no size entry. The others give once, few or many, or a class for an expanded clone.

V: TRBV27
J: TRBJ2-7
size: .
D: TRBD2
DNA: TGTGCCAGCAGTTTAGTAGCGGGGGGTTACAACTACGAGCAGTACTTC
CDR3: CASSLVAGGYNYEQYF

V: TRBV7-7
J: TRBJ1-1
size: .
D: .
DNA: TGTGCTAATCTAGGAGGGCCAAAAGGGGTTAACACTGAAGCTTTCTTT
CDR3: CANLGGPKGVNTEAFF

V: TRBV10-1
J: TRBJ2-5
size: .
D: .
DNA: TGCGCCAGCAGTGAGCGATCCACAGGGATCGGGCAAGAGACCCAGTACTTC
CDR3: CASSERSTGIGQETQYF

V: TRBV7-9
J: TRBJ1-1
size: .
D: .
DNA: TGTGCCAGCAGCCCTATGGGGGGGGAATCACGAGGCACTGAAGCTTTCTTT
CDR3: CASSPMGGESRGTEAFF

V: TRBV5-4
J: TRBJ1-2
size: .
D: TRBD1
DNA: TGTGCCAGCAGCTCGACAGGGGATGGCTACACCTTC
CDR3: CASSSTGDGYTF

V: TRBV6-6
J: TRBJ2-7
size: .
D: TRBD1
DNA: TGTGCCAGCAGTTACCTCGACAGGGGCTACGAGCAGTACTTC
CDR3: CASSYLDRGYEQYF

V: TRBV5-5
J: TRBJ2-7
size: medium-sized
D: .
DNA: TGTGCCAGCAGCACCACTAGTGAGGGGAACTACGAGCAGTACTTC
CDR3: CASSTTSEGNYEQYF

V: TRBV4-1
J: TRBJ1-4
size: .
D: .
DNA: TGCGCCAGCAGCCTTCTCAGAGCAACTAATGAAAAACTGTTTTTT
CDR3: CASSLLRATNEKLFF

V: TRBV11-2
J: TRBJ2-1
size: few
D: TRBD2
DNA: TGTGCCAGCAGCTTAGTCGCCTGGACTAGCGAGCAGTTCTTC
CDR3: CASSLVAWTSEQFF

V: TRBV14
J: TRBJ1-1
size: .
D: .
DNA: TGTGCCAGCAGCCAAGTGAATTCGACAGTCAACTTGAACACTGAAGCTTTCTTT
CDR3: CASSQVNSTVNLNTEAFF

V: TRBV28
J: TRBJ1-1
size: .
D: TRBD1
DNA: TGTGCCAGCAGTCAACAGGGGGCTGCTGAAGCTTTCTTT
CDR3: CASSQQGAAEAFF

V: TRBV27
J: TRBJ2-1
size: once
D: .
DNA: TGTGCCAGCAGTTCCATCGTCAATGAGCAGTTCTTC
CDR3: CASSSIVNEQFF

V: TRBV4-1
J: TRBJ2-7
size: medium-sized
D: TRBD2
DNA: TGCGCCAGCAGCCAAGTACGCGGGGGGATCTACGAGCAGTACTTC
CDR3: CASSQVRGGIYEQYF

V: TRBV7-3
J: TRBJ2-1
size: .
D: .
DNA: TGTGCCAGCAGCTTAAACGGACCTTACAATGAGCAGTTCTTC
CDR3: CASSLNGPYNEQFF

V: TRBV4-1
J: TRBJ2-7
size: .
D: TRBD2
DNA: TGCGCCAGCAGCCAAGAAACTAGCGTTTCCTACGAGCAGTACTTC
CDR3: CASSQETSVSYEQYF

V: TRBV10-3
J: TRBJ2-1
size: .
D: .
DNA: TGTGCCATCAGTGAGTCAATGGGGGGCTATGAGCAGTTCTTC
CDR3: CAISESMGGYEQFF

V: TRBV27
J: TRBJ2-7
size: .
D: .
DNA: TGTGCCAGCAGAGGCGGCGCCTACGAGCAGTACTTC
CDR3: CASRGGAYEQYF